Listed below are T cell receptor beta chains from one sample, sequenced in a study of identical twins. MiXCR was run by TCRdb on the 5' RACE reads, yielding one entry per CDR3 protein. The data show some 100,000 distinct CDR3 sequences, 5.9% seen once. Sequenced material: memory T cells sorted from blood. The source is a woman aged 50 to 60 in good health. Each CDR3 is given with its conserved first and last residue. A D gene is named only where the DNA matches it firmly. Rows may omit the clone size; those that give it use once, few, many or a size class.

TRBJ2-5,TRBD2,.,TRBV5-6,TGTGCCAGCAGCGACCGGGACTATGAGACCCAGTACTTC,CASSDRDYETQYF
TRBJ2-1,TRBD2,many,TRBV24-1,TGTGCCACCAGTACTCAACTACTAGCGGGAGTTAGGGAGCAGTTCTTC,CATSTQLLAGVREQFF
TRBJ2-3,.,few,TRBV5-1,TGCGCCAGCAGCTTGGACCCGGGAGACACAGATACGCAGTATTTT,CASSLDPGDTDTQYF
TRBJ2-1,TRBD2,.,TRBV3-1,TGTGCCAGCAGCCAACCCTGGGGGGGGGTCCACAATGAGCAGTTCTTC,CASSQPWGGVHNEQFF
TRBJ2-1,.,.,TRBV24-1,TGTGCCACCAGTGATTTGGATTCCAGGACACGGGGCGAGCAGTTCTTC,CATSDLDSRTRGEQFF
TRBJ2-5,.,many,TRBV5-1,TGCGCCAGCAGCTTGGGGGCGCGGGAGACCCAGTACTTC,CASSLGARETQYF
TRBJ1-5,.,many,TRBV6-6,TGTGCCAGCGGGGGACATAGCAATCAGCCCCAGCATTTT,CASGGHSNQPQHF
TRBJ2-7,.,many,TRBV20-1,TGCAGTGCCTCTGGGGCTGCCCGTCTGTGGAACGAGCAGTACTTC,CSASGAARLWNEQYF
TRBJ2-7,.,many,TRBV9,TGTGCCAGCAGCGTAGGCGGGACCACGAAGACAAGGACGACTTACGAGCAGTACTTC,CASSVGGTTKTRTTYEQYF
TRBJ2-2,TRBD1,many,TRBV19,TGTGCCAGTAGTGCCTCAGGGGGCTCCGGGGAGCTGTTTTTT,CASSASGGSGELFF
TRBJ2-5,.,few,TRBV7-8,TGTGCCAGCAGCTTAGTGGGGGCCTGGCGGCAAGAGACCCAGTACTTC,CASSLVGAWRQETQYF
TRBJ1-4,TRBD1,many,TRBV20-1,TGCAGTGCTAGAGATGCCTTCCGGGACAGAGGTGAAAAACTGTTTTTT,CSARDAFRDRGEKLFF
TRBJ2-1,TRBD2,many,TRBV3-1,TGTGCCAGCAGCCAAGAGTTGGCGGGAGTATTTTTCGGCAATGAGCAGTTCTTC,CASSQELAGVFFGNEQFF
TRBJ2-2,.,many,TRBV11-1,TGTGCCAGCAGGGGGACACCGAGCGGAGGGAAGAACACCGGGGAGCTGTTTTTT,CASRGTPSGGKNTGELFF
TRBJ1-1,.,many,TRBV5-1,TGCGCCAGCAGCTTGGGAGGGTATGGGACTGAAGCTTTCTTT,CASSLGGYGTEAFF
TRBJ1-1,.,many,TRBV7-2,TGTGCCAGCAGCTTTCCAGGGTTCACTGAAGCTTTCTTT,CASSFPGFTEAFF
TRBJ2-4,.,.,TRBV30,TGTGCCTGGAGTGTACGCAGGGGCGGCAAAAACATTCAGTACTTC,CAWSVRRGGKNIQYF
TRBJ1-4,TRBD1,few,TRBV25-1,TGTGCCAGCAGTGCCTCAGGGGGTAAGAATGAAAAACTGTTTTTT,CASSASGGKNEKLFF
TRBJ2-1,TRBD1,many,TRBV24-1,TGTGCCACCCTGGGACAGGGGTCTTCTGAGCAGTTCTTC,CATLGQGSSEQFF
TRBJ1-4,TRBD1,many,TRBV5-1,TGCGCCAGCAGCTTGGGGGACAGGGGGCATGAAAAACTGTTTTTT,CASSLGDRGHEKLFF
TRBJ2-6,.,few,TRBV6-5,TGTGCCAGCAGTTACTCATGGGGCTCTGGGGCCAACGTCCTGACTTTC,CASSYSWGSGANVLTF
TRBJ1-5,.,many,TRBV4-1,TGCGCCAGCAGCCAAGTTGCCAGGGGAAATCAGCCCCAGCATTTT,CASSQVARGNQPQHF
TRBJ1-2,.,many,TRBV20-1,TGCAGTGCGGAGCAATCTAACTATGGCTACACCTTC,CSAEQSNYGYTF
TRBJ2-3,TRBD2,many,TRBV6-2/TRBV6-3,TGTGCCAGCAGTTACTCGGTGCTAGCGGGAGGAGGAGATACGCAGTATTTT,CASSYSVLAGGGDTQYF
TRBJ2-1,.,.,TRBV15,TGTGCCACCAGCAGAGGGACGAGTTTGTTCTTC,CATSRGTSLFF
TRBJ1-6,.,many,TRBV9,TGTGCCAGCAGCGTAGGAGGGTCCTATAATTCACCCCTCCACTTT,CASSVGGSYNSPLHF
TRBJ2-1,.,medium-sized,TRBV25-1,TGTGCCAGCGCCCCTTATGGGCGGGACCATGAGCAGTTCTTC,CASAPYGRDHEQFF
TRBJ2-7,TRBD1,.,TRBV20-1,TGCAGTGCTAGATCCCAAGCCGGGACAGGGGGGTTCTACGAGCAGTACTTC,CSARSQAGTGGFYEQYF
TRBJ2-6,.,.,TRBV7-6,TGTGCCAGCAGCCAGTGGGGATCTGGGGCCAACGTCCTGACTTTC,CASSQWGSGANVLTF
TRBJ2-1,.,many,TRBV6-6,TGTGCCAGCGGGCAGGGGATGGTGAATGAGCAGTTCTTC,CASGQGMVNEQFF
TRBJ2-3,TRBD2,many,TRBV7-9,TGTGCCAGCAGCTCGCCGCCCAGGAGCGGGGGGGAGTATTTT,CASSSPPRSGGEYF